Presented here are 29 T cell receptor beta chains from one specimen sequenced in a study of cytomegalovirus exposure and HLA in healthy donors. Profiled with immunoSEQ multiplex PCR; TCRdb holds only in-frame clones, not every one. The data contain roughly 56,000 clones, roughly 89% of them seen just once; the ten biggest clones take up 15%. Sequencing used PBMCs. The receptors shown here come from a woman younger than 30 in good health and CMV-seronegative.

The genes are TRBV19 and TRBJ2-7; tentative D call: TRBD2 (5 bases). The ends were cut back, 4 bases at V and 4 bases at J, with 14 bases in the middle. The germline gives CDR1 LNHDA, CDR2 SQIVND (reference sequence). The CDR3 has 14 amino acids. The CDR3 loop is CASSRENLRYEQYF. In nucleotides, the CDR3 is TGTGCCAGTAGTAGGGAGAACCTTCGGTACGAGCAGTACTTC.

The chain links TRBV4-1 to TRBJ2-7; 9 nucleotides line up with TRBD2. The V gene's germline CDR1 is MGHRA and CDR2 YSYEKL. V dropped 0 bases and J dropped 4; count of bases not matched to a gene: 16. The CDR3 totals 19 residues. CDR3 nucleotides: TGCGCCAGCAGCCAAGATCTAGTGAGGCGGGAGGGCCATCTTTACGAGCAGTACTTC. This translates into CASSQDLVRREGHLYEQYF.

The chain joins TRBV7-2 to TRBJ2-7; TRBD2 matches at 10 bases. In germline, CDR1 is SGHTA, CDR2 FQGNSA. The CDR3 is 14 amino acids. Germline trimming cut 6 bases from V and 5 bases from J; bases unmatched to any gene: 7. CDR3 DNA: TGTGCCAGCAGTAGGGGGACTAGCGTCAACGAGCAGTACTTC. This gives the protein CASSRGTSVNEQYF. The variable domain in full, with the rest retrieved from reference TRBV7-2 and TRBJ2-7, is GAGVSQSPSNKVTEKGKDVELRCDPISGHTALYWYRQSLGQGLEFLIYFQGNSAPDKSGLPSDRFSAERTGGSVSTLTIQRTQQEDSAVYLCASSRGTSVNEQYFGPGTRLTVT.

This clone was seen a handful of times. The chain joins TRBV7-3 to TRBJ1-1; TRBD1 is a possible D gene (6 bases). The V end was cut by 5 bases, the J end by 0 bases, with 10 bases between. This CDR3 is built from 14 residues. CDR1 and CDR2 (germline): SGHTA, FQGTGA. The CDR3 nucleotides are TGTGCCAGCAGCCTTGACAGGCTGAACACTGAAGCTTTCTTT. Translated: CASSLDRLNTEAFF.

This sequence joins TRBV7-8 and TRBJ2-7; 9 bases map to TRBD2. In germline, CDR1 is SGHVS, CDR2 FQNEAQ. J was trimmed by 6 bases and V by 3 bases; bases with no gene match: 12. The CDR3 runs to 16 residues. DNA for the CDR3: TGTGCCAGCAGCTTCGGCGGGAGGGCAGTCCGGTCCGAGCAGTACTTC. It codes for CASSFGGRAVRSEQYF.

The chain is built from TRBV2 and TRBJ1-1; no clear D gene. The CDR3 covers 13 residues. Germline V gives CDR1 SNHLY, CDR2 FYNNEI. Trimming cost V 2 bases and J 5 bases, with 9 bases left between them. CDR3 bases: TGTGCCAGCAGTGAAAGAGGGTTGACTGAAGCTTTCTTT. This codes for CASSERGLTEAFF.

The V gene is TRBV6-6, the J gene TRBJ1-5; 9 bases map to TRBD1. There are 14 residues in the CDR3. Trimming at V came to 7 bases and at J to 4 bases, leaving 5 bases not matched to a gene. From germline, CDR1 is MNHNY and CDR2 SVGAGI (reference sequence). Here the CDR3 reads CASTQQGANQPQHF. Here the CDR3 DNA reads TGTGCCAGCACTCAACAGGGGGCTAATCAGCCCCAGCATTTT.

Here the CDR3 reads CASRLAGGIYEQYF. CDR3 DNA: TGTGCCAGCAGGCTAGCGGGAGGAATCTACGAGCAGTACTTC. This chain joins TRBV2 and TRBJ2-7, with 11 bases lining up with TRBD2. Germline trimming cut 6 bases from V and 3 bases from J; bases unmatched to any gene: 4. CDR3 size: 14 residues. Germline CDR1 reads SNHLY; CDR2 reads FYNNEI. The entire variable domain, with the rest obtained from reference TRBV2 and TRBJ2-7, is as follows: EPEVTQTPSHQVTQMGQEVILRCVPISNHLYFYWYRQILGQKVEFLVSFYNNEISEKSEIFDDQFSVERPDGSNFTLKIRSTKLEDSAMYFCASRLAGGIYEQYFGPGTRLTVT.

V gene TRBV11-2 combines with J gene TRBJ2-4; 7 bases are a match to TRBD2. The CDR3 spans 13 residues. V was clipped by 5 bases and J by 5 bases; unmatched bases: 3. In germline, CDR1 is SGHAT, CDR2 FQNNGV. As DNA, the CDR3 is TGTGCCAGCAGCGGTCTAGCGGAAAACATTCAGTACTTC. Its translation is CASSGLAENIQYF.

The gene calls are TRBV13 and TRBJ1-1; 7 positions agree with TRBD1. The CDR3 is 15 amino acids. V was clipped by 5 bases and J by 0 bases; unmatched bases: 6. Germline CDR1 and CDR2: PRHDT and FYEKMQ (reference sequence). For the CDR3, the DNA is TGTGCCAGCAGCGGCCCGACAGGGATGAACACTGAAGCTTTCTTT. As protein: CASSGPTGMNTEAFF.

This clone was seen only once. An end of the junction differs from the germline gene, which may be a read error. The V call is TRBV2, the J call TRBJ2-7; D not certain. The CDR3 totals 15 residues. CDR1 and CDR2 from the germline V gene are SNHLY and FYNNEI. The CDR3 bases are TGTGTCAGCAGTGACGCGCTGATGGCGGCATACGAGCAGTACTTC. It specifies CVSSDALMAAYEQYF.

The V and J genes are TRBV18 and TRBJ1-1, with no clear D. V dropped 3 bases and J dropped 5 bases, with 13 bases sitting between them. The CDR3 runs to 14 residues. The germline CDR1 and CDR2 sequences are KGHSH and LQKENI. CDR3 in DNA: TGTGCCAGCTCACCGCCGGGAGGGCTTACTGAAGCTTTCTTT. As protein: CASSPPGGLTEAFF.

This chain uses TRBV9 with TRBJ2-5; D ambiguous. The length of the CDR3 is 13 residues. V was pared by 0 bases and J by 5 bases, with 8 bases between. Germline CDR1 and CDR2: SGDLS and YYNGEE. Written as DNA, the CDR3 is TGTGCCAGCAGCGTAGGGCTAGACGAGACCCAGTACTTC. This translates into CASSVGLDETQYF.

The chain combines TRBV4-1 with TRBJ2-7, with D possibly TRBD2 on 5 matching bases. Deletions cut 0 bases from V and 7 bases from J, with 13 bases between. Looked up from germline, CDR1 is MGHRA and CDR2 is YSYEKL. There are 14 residues in the CDR3. CDR3 loop: CASSQEGRTWEQYF. The CDR3 DNA follows: TGCGCCAGCAGCCAAGAAGGGCGGACTTGGGAGCAGTACTTC.

Here the CDR3 DNA reads TGCGCCAGCAGCCTAACACCGACAGTCATACAAGAGACCCAGTACTTC. Protein: CASSLTPTVIQETQYF. The chain links TRBV5-1 to TRBJ2-5; D is possibly TRBD1 (5 bases). The V gene lost 4 bases and the J gene lost 2 bases, with 18 bases spanning the gap. Germline CDR1 and CDR2: SGHRS and YFSETQ. CDR3 length equals 16 residues.

The rearrangement joins TRBV30 to TRBJ1-1, with 7 bases aligning to TRBD1. Germline CDR1 and CDR2: GTSNPN and SVGIG (reference sequence). V was pared by 5 bases and J by 5 bases, with 5 bases of the junction left unmatched. This CDR3 region has 12 residues. The CDR3 nucleotides read TGTGCCTGGCCTACAGGGGAAACTGAAGCTTTCTTT. This encodes CAWPTGETEAFF.

This clone has just a few counts. J is TRBJ2-7 and V is TRBV7-8, with 9 bases aligning to TRBD1. The germline gives CDR1 SGHVS, CDR2 FQNEAQ. V was pared by 0 bases and J by 6 bases, with 3 bases of the junction left unmatched. This CDR3 region has 14 residues. The CDR3 DNA is TGTGCCAGCAGCTTAGCACAGGGGGCTGCCGAGCAGTACTTC. Its protein is CASSLAQGAAEQYF.

The chain couples TRBV7-9 to TRBJ2-2; unclear D gene. This CDR3 has 14 residues. With 3 bases removed from V and 1 base from J, the gap between germline ends came to 6 bases. Germline V gene data show CDR1 as SEHNR and CDR2 as FQNEAQ (reference sequence). This CDR3 is CASSFFQNTGELFF. Here the CDR3 DNA reads TGTGCCAGCAGCTTTTTCCAGAACACCGGGGAGCTGTTTTTT.

The CDR3 DNA sequence: TGTGCCAGCAGCTTAGCAAGGTCAGGGGGCTACCACACTGAAGCTTTCTTT. Translated: CASSLARSGGYHTEAFF. This chain uses TRBV7-6 with TRBJ1-1, with TRBD1 identical over 8 bases. Per the germline V gene, CDR1 is SGHVS and CDR2 is FNYEAQ. This CDR3 is 17 amino acids long. J gave up 3 bases and V 0 bases, and 9 bases lay outside the gene matches. Full variable domain (remainder filled in from reference TRBV7-6 and TRBJ1-1): GAGVSQSPRYKVTKRGQDVALRCDPISGHVSLYWYRQALGQGPEFLTYFNYEAQQDKSGLPNDRFSAERPEGSISTLTIQRTEQRDSAMYRCASSLARSGGYHTEAFFGQGTRLTVV.

This clone was counted a single time. The DNA of the CDR3 is TGCAGCGTTAAGGGGACTAGCGGGGCGAACACCGGGGAGCTGTTTTTT. Protein sequence: CSVKGTSGANTGELFF. This sequence joins TRBV29-1 and TRBJ2-2; 13 bases are a match to TRBD2. The CDR3 runs to 16 residues. Unmatched junction bases numbered 3, after V lost 5 bases and J lost 0 bases. From germline, CDR1 is SQVTM and CDR2 ANQGSEA.

The J gene is TRBJ1-5, the V gene TRBV6-5; D remains ambiguous. Trimming shortened V by 0 bases and J by 5 bases, and 8 bases separated the two germline ends. Germline values: CDR1 MNHEY, CDR2 SVGAGI. The CDR3 is made up of 14 amino acids. Written as DNA, the CDR3 is TGTGCCAGCAGTTACTCGGGGAGGGATCAGCCCCAGCATTTT. It encodes CASSYSGRDQPQHF.

The rearrangement links TRBV4-2 to TRBJ2-7, with TRBD2 matching over 11 bases. Germline V gene lookup returns CDR1 LGHNA and CDR2 YNFKEQ. The J segment lost 5 bases and the V segment lost 2 bases, leaving 5 bases of the junction unmatched. This CDR3 region has 15 residues. Here the CDR3 DNA reads TGTGCCAGCAGCCAAATAGCGGGAGGGTACGACGAGCAGTACTTC. The encoded protein is CASSQIAGGYDEQYF.

J is TRBJ1-3 and V is TRBV4-3, with TRBD1 matching over 7 bases. Germline CDR1 and CDR2: LGHNA and YSLEER. This CDR3 region has 17 residues. V lost 0 bases and J lost 2; bases outside the gene matches: 7. Here the CDR3 DNA reads TGCGCCAGCAGCCAAGATCGGCGACAGGGTACTGGAAACACCATATATTTT. This encodes CASSQDRRQGTGNTIYF.

The chain has TRBV2 and TRBJ1-4, with TRBD1 as a possible D gene (5 bases). This CDR3 spans 15 amino acids. Germline CDR1 reads SNHLY; CDR2 reads FYNNEI. Trimming removed 3 bases at V and 7 bases at J, with 15 bases between. The CDR3 loop is CASSEGQGSGEKLFF. For the CDR3, the DNA is TGTGCCAGCAGTGAGGGGCAGGGATCAGGTGAAAAACTGTTTTTT.

V and J are TRBV7-3 and TRBJ2-2; the match to TRBD2 covers 14 bases. Germline V gene data show CDR1 as SGHTA and CDR2 as FQGTGA. The CDR3 has 16 amino acids. V lost 5 bases, J lost 6 bases, and 5 bases stayed unmatched. The CDR3 DNA sequence: TGTGCCAGCAGCCCACCGACTAGCGGGGGGGCCGGGGAGCTGTTTTTT. It encodes CASSPPTSGGAGELFF.

This chain uses TRBV2 with TRBJ2-3, with 8 bases identical to TRBD2. After removal of 6 bases from V and 1 base from J, the junction contained 3 bases not matched to a gene. The V gene's germline CDR1 is SNHLY and CDR2 FYNNEI. The CDR3 contains 14 residues. CDR3 nucleotide sequence: TGTGCCAGCAGAACTAGCGGCCGCACAGATACGCAGTATTTT. Translated: CASRTSGRTDTQYF.

This clone was seen just once. The chain employs TRBV7-2 and TRBJ2-5; 7 bases fit TRBD2. Per the germline V gene, CDR1 is SGHTA and CDR2 is FQGNSA. V dropped 2 bases and J dropped 4; count of bases not matched to a gene: 7. There are 15 residues in the CDR3. The CDR3 DNA reads TGTGCCAGCAGCTTATATCGCGGGAGTGGAGAGACCCAGTACTTC. The encoded protein is CASSLYRGSGETQYF.

The rearrangement links TRBV7-3 to TRBJ2-3, with 11 nucleotides matching TRBD1. Germline V gene data show CDR1 as SGHTA and CDR2 as FQGTGA. The CDR3 covers 14 residues. With 4 bases clipped from V and 9 bases from J, the junction kept 6 bases outside the gene matches. The CDR3 DNA reads as TGTGCCAGCAGCTCCGGGACAGGGGGTACGACGCAGTATTTT. This codes for CASSSGTGGTTQYF.

The chain joins TRBV4-3 to TRBJ1-4; 7 bases align to TRBD1. V was pared by 1 base and J by 8 bases, with 7 bases of the junction left unmatched. The CDR3 spans 15 residues. Per the germline V gene, CDR1 is LGHNA and CDR2 is YSLEER. The CDR3 is CASSQVDREREKLFF. The CDR3 nucleotides are TGCGCCAGCAGCCAAGTCGACAGGGAGCGGGAAAAACTGTTTTTT.